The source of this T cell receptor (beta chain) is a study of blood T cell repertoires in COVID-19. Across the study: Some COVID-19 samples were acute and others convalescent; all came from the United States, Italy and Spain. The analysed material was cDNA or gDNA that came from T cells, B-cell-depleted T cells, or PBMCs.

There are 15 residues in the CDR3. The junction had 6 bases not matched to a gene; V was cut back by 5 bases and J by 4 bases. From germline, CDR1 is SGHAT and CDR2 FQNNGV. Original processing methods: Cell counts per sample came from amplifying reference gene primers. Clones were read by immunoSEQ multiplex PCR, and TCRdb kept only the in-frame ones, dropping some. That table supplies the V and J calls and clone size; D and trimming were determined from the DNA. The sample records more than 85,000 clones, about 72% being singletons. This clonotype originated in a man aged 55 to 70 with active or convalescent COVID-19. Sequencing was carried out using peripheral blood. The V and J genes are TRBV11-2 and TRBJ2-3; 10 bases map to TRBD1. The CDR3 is CASSVDRGAPDTQYF. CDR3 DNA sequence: TGTGCCAGCAGCGTGGACAGGGGGGCCCCAGATACGCAGTATTTT.